This entry lists 28 T cell receptor beta chains sequenced from one sample in a study of blood T cell repertoires in COVID-19. Generated by immunoSEQ multiplex PCR, the TCRdb table keeps only in-frame clones and is missing some. Among a few hundred thousand clones listed, 75% to 85% were seen once. The sample consisted of peripheral blood. These receptors were taken from a human donor in a cohort sampled during active COVID-19.

The V gene is TRBV27, the J gene TRBJ1-4; 12 positions match TRBD1. This CDR3 comprises 14 residues. J lost 8 bases, V lost 9 bases, and 7 bases had no gene match. Germline-derived CDR1 and CDR2 are MNHEY and SMNVEV (reference sequence). The CDR3 DNA follows: TGTGCCAGTTCCCCAGGGACAGGGGGCGAAAAACTGTTTTTT. Translating gives CASSPGTGGEKLFF.

The chain combines TRBV7-9 with TRBJ2-7, with D hard to call. From germline, CDR1 is SEHNR and CDR2 FQNEAQ (reference sequence). CDR3 length: 11 residues. V was trimmed by 5 bases and J by 5 bases, leaving 7 bases between them. The CDR3, as DNA: TGTGCCAGCAGCCTCCGTGACGAGCAGTACTTC. Translation: CASSLRDEQYF. The whole variable domain, remainder taken from reference TRBV7-9 and TRBJ2-7, is DTGVSQNPRHKITKRGQNVTFRCDPISEHNRLYWYRQTLGQGPEFLTYFQNEAQLEKSRLLSDRFSAERPKGSFSTLEIQRTEQGDSAMYLCASSLRDEQYFGPGTRLTVT.

The chain uses TRBV25-1 and TRBJ2-1; no firm D call. The CDR3 runs 12 residues. Trimming removed 3 bases at V and 4 bases at J, with 4 bases between. Germline V lookup: CDR1 MGHDK, CDR2 SYGVNS. Here the CDR3 reads CASSDPYNEQFF. The CDR3 nucleotides read TGTGCCAGCAGTGACCCATACAATGAGCAGTTCTTC.

The chain couples TRBV19 to TRBJ2-3; perhaps TRBD2 as D (5 bases). CDR3 size: 14 residues. Germline V gene data show CDR1 as LNHDA and CDR2 as SQIVND (reference sequence). V was pared by 8 bases and J by 1 base, with 13 bases between. CDR3 sequence: CASSSEVRTDTQYF. The CDR3 DNA follows: TGTGCCAGTTCTTCGGAGGTCCGCACAGATACGCAGTATTTT.

In this sample, this clone turned up once. V and J are TRBV6-1 and TRBJ1-1, with D tentatively TRBD1 (5 bases). Germline lookup yields CDR1 MNHNS and CDR2 SASEGT. This CDR3 comprises 15 residues. The V end was cut by 5 bases, the J end by 0 bases, with 13 bases between. Written as DNA, the CDR3 is TGTGCCAGCAGTTTCCAGCAGGACATGAACACTGAAGCTTTCTTT. It codes for CASSFQQDMNTEAFF.

The chain is built from TRBV12-5 and TRBJ2-5, with D perhaps TRBD2 (6 bases). The V gene lost 2 bases and the J gene lost 5 bases, with 9 bases spanning the gap. Germline V gene data show CDR1 as LGHNT and CDR2 as FRNRAP. The CDR3 spans 13 residues. CDR3 amino acids: CASGLTSGETQYF. Here the CDR3 DNA reads TGTGCTAGTGGTTTGACCAGCGGGGAGACCCAGTACTTC.

The chain links TRBV19 to TRBJ2-3, with 8 bases that match TRBD2. Germline loops: CDR1 LNHDA, CDR2 SQIVND (reference sequence). With V trimmed by 2 bases and J by 5 bases, 9 bases remained unmatched. The CDR3 covers 16 residues. CDR3 nucleotides: TGTGCCAGTAGTATAAGAGGAGCGGGGGCTGTAGATACGCAGTATTTT. This codes for CASSIRGAGAVDTQYF.

As DNA, the CDR3 is TGTGCCAGCAGTGAAATACCCCAGTCACCCCTCCACTTT. Its protein product is CASSEIPQSPLHF. The chain employs TRBV25-1 and TRBJ1-6; D remains ambiguous. CDR3 length equals 13 residues. V lost 2 bases, J lost 10 bases, and 9 bases lay in between. CDR1 is MGHDK and CDR2 is SYGVNS in the germline V gene.

This chain joins TRBV6-6 and TRBJ1-4, with D maybe TRBD1 (6 bases). The CDR3 has 15 residues. V lost 5 bases, J lost 0 bases, and 10 bases lay in between. CDR1 MNHNY and CDR2 SVGAGI come from the germline V gene (reference sequence). The CDR3 DNA sequence: TGTGCCAGCAGTCAAACAGGGACAACTAATGAAAAACTGTTTTTT. This encodes CASSQTGTTNEKLFF.

This clone appeared a few times. J is TRBJ2-7 and V is TRBV6-1; D is undetermined. Germline CDR1 MNHNS, CDR2 SASEGT. Trimming stripped 3 bases from V and 5 bases from J, with 17 bases between. CDR3 length: 15 amino acids. CDR3 nucleotide sequence: TGTGCCAGCAGTGATCGTGGAAACCTTCGGGACGAGCAGTACTTC. The encoded protein is CASSDRGNLRDEQYF.

V and J are TRBV27 and TRBJ1-1; TRBD1 might be the D (6 bases). V lost 2 bases to trimming and J lost 5 bases, with 15 bases between them. This CDR3 spans 15 amino acids. CDR1 and CDR2 from the germline V gene are MNHEY and SMNVEV (reference sequence). CDR3 sequence reads: CASSLRAGVWTEAFF. CDR3 nucleotides: TGTGCCAGCAGTTTAAGGGCAGGGGTTTGGACTGAAGCTTTCTTT.

The V gene is TRBV27, the J gene TRBJ2-7; 9 positions match TRBD1. V shed 6 bases and J 3 bases; nucleotides not matched to a gene: 6. The CDR3 has 14 residues. Germline V gives CDR1 MNHEY, CDR2 SMNVEV (reference sequence). CDR3 sequence (DNA): TGTGCCAGCAGCCACGGGACAGGGTACTACGAGCAGTACTTC. Translating gives CASSHGTGYYEQYF.

This chain uses TRBV29-1 with TRBJ1-1; D unclear. The CDR3 has 12 amino acids. Germline CDR1 is SQVTM and CDR2 is ANQGSEA. The V and J ends lost 3 bases and 1 base respectively, with 6 bases between them. For the CDR3, the DNA is TGCAGCGTTGAGTTGCGGAACACTGAAGCTTTCTTT. Residues: CSVELRNTEAFF.

This chain connects TRBV4-1 to TRBJ1-3; D is unresolved. Germline lookup yields CDR1 MGHRA and CDR2 YSYEKL. The CDR3 is made up of 13 amino acids. Trimming left V 9 bases short and J 0 bases short, with 9 bases between. Here the CDR3 reads CASLGDSGNTIYF. As DNA, the CDR3 is TGCGCCAGTTTGGGAGACTCTGGAAACACCATATATTTT.

The rearrangement joins TRBV7-3 to TRBJ1-1; TRBD1 matches at 8 bases. V was clipped by 1 base and J by 11 bases; unmatched bases: 6. The CDR3 sequence is 13 residues long. The V gene's germline CDR1 is SGHTA and CDR2 FQGTGA. CDR3 DNA: TGTGCCAGCAGCTTAAATCAGGGGGCGGAGGCTTTCTTT. It specifies CASSLNQGAEAFF.

V is TRBV5-6 and J is TRBJ2-5, with no clear D. This CDR3 spans 11 amino acids. V dropped 0 bases and J dropped 6 bases, with 3 bases sitting between them. Germline V gives CDR1 SGHDT, CDR2 YYEEEE. The CDR3 nucleotides read TGTGCCAGCAGCTTGGCAAAGACCCAGTACTTC. It translates to CASSLAKTQYF.

This clone appeared a single time. The chain links TRBV27 to TRBJ1-1, with 8 bases aligning to TRBD1. V trimming: 4 bases; J trimming: 4 bases; junction bases outside the gene matches: 5. CDR1 and CDR2 (germline): MNHEY, SMNVEV (reference sequence). CDR3 length equals 14 residues. In nucleotides, the CDR3 is TGTGCCAGCAGTTCCAAGGACAGGGCCACTGAAGCTTTCTTT. As protein: CASSSKDRATEAFF.

Concerning this clone: The same CDR3 can be traced to other DNA sequences in this sample. The rearrangement links TRBV11-1 to TRBJ2-7; 7 nucleotides match TRBD1. CDR1 is SGHAT and CDR2 is FQDESV in the germline V gene (reference sequence). V lost 2 bases to trimming and J lost 9 bases; unmatched junction nucleotides: 13. The CDR3 length is 15 residues. The DNA for the CDR3 is TGTGCCAGCAGCTTACCTCCTGGGGACAGCCGTCGGCAGTACTTC. Protein sequence: CASSLPPGDSRRQYF. Full variable domain (rest looked up from reference TRBV11-1 and TRBJ2-7): EAEVAQSPRYKITEKSQAVAFWCDPISGHATLYWYRQILGQGPELLVQFQDESVVDDSQLPKDRFSAERLKGVDSTLKIQPAELGDSAMYLCASSLPPGDSRRQYFGPGTRLTVT.

The gene calls are TRBV30 and TRBJ1-1; 7 bases agree with TRBD1. The length of the CDR3 is 11 residues. Germline values: CDR1 GTSNPN, CDR2 SVGIG (reference sequence). The V and J ends lost 8 bases and 7 bases, in that order; junction bases with no gene match: 7. The CDR3 here is CALQGVLEAFF. The CDR3 DNA reads TGTGCCCTCCAGGGGGTACTTGAAGCTTTCTTT.

This sequence joins TRBV19 and TRBJ2-3, with 7 bases aligning to TRBD1. Germline CDR1 LNHDA, CDR2 SQIVND (reference sequence). V gave up 10 bases and J gave up 2 bases; unmatched junction bases: 3. The CDR3 length is 12 residues. This chain's CDR3 is CATRGFTDTQYF. Written as DNA, the CDR3 is TGTGCCACCAGGGGGTTCACAGATACGCAGTATTTT.

This chain connects TRBV20-1 to TRBJ2-1; tentative D call: TRBD1 (5 bases). CDR1 DFQATT and CDR2 SNEGSKA come from the germline V gene (reference sequence). The CDR3 sequence is 12 residues long. V was clipped by 3 bases and J by 9 bases, with 12 bases between them. This CDR3 reads CSASRVGAEQFF. The CDR3 nucleotides read TGCAGTGCTAGTCGGGTAGGGGCTGAGCAGTTCTTC.

The chain joins TRBV5-4 to TRBJ1-2, with TRBD1 identical over 11 bases. The V gene end was trimmed by 3 bases and the J gene end by 6 bases; junction bases not matched to a gene: 4. The germline V gene has CDR1 SGHNT and CDR2 YYREEE (reference sequence). This CDR3 has 14 amino acids. The DNA for the CDR3 is TGTGCCAGCAGCTCACCGGGACAGGGGGATGGCTACACCTTC. This sequence encodes CASSSPGQGDGYTF.

This rearrangement joins TRBV6-5 to TRBJ2-3; a weak D match, TRBD1 (6 bases). There are 15 residues in the CDR3. The germline V and J ends were trimmed by 7 bases and 4 bases, with 18 bases remaining between them. CDR1 and CDR2 from the germline V gene are MNHEY and SVGAGI. CDR3 coding DNA: TGTGCCAGCAAGGCGTGGGCAGGGGTGGCAGATACGCAGTATTTT. As protein: CASKAWAGVADTQYF.

This clone was observed a handful of times. J is TRBJ1-4 and V is TRBV11-2; tentatively, D is TRBD1 (5 bases). Germline V gene lookup returns CDR1 SGHAT and CDR2 FQNNGV. There are 15 residues in the CDR3. Deletions cut 3 bases from V and 0 bases from J, with 8 bases between. Here the CDR3 DNA reads TGTGCCAGCAGCTTGACAGTTGCAACTAATGAAAAACTGTTTTTT. Its protein is CASSLTVATNEKLFF.

This clone was recorded once. The rearrangement uses TRBV27 and TRBJ2-7; perhaps TRBD1 as D (5 bases). Germline CDR1 reads MNHEY; CDR2 reads SMNVEV (reference sequence). V shed 8 bases and J shed 3 bases, with 14 bases lying between them. The CDR3 is made up of 13 amino acids. CDR3 sequence reads: CASLDGQGYEQYF. In DNA, the CDR3 is TGTGCCAGCCTCGATGGTCAGGGCTACGAGCAGTACTTC.

The chain is built from TRBV30 and TRBJ2-7; TRBD1 aligns across 8 bases. The CDR3 consists of 19 residues. The germline V gene has CDR1 GTSNPN and CDR2 SVGIG (reference sequence). V lost 3 bases to trimming and J lost 0 bases; unmatched junction nucleotides: 19. The DNA of the CDR3 is TGTGCCTGGAGCGGAAGGACCCCTGACAGGGGCCATAGCTCCTACGAGCAGTACTTC. It encodes CAWSGRTPDRGHSSYEQYF.

A few counts support this clone. This chain links TRBV7-9 with TRBJ1-4; tentatively, D is TRBD1 (6 bases). Trimming took off 3 bases at V and 5 bases at J, with 19 bases between the two ends. Germline assignment: CDR1 SEHNR and CDR2 FQNEAQ (reference sequence). This CDR3 region has 17 residues. CDR3 amino acids: CASSFYPRGGKNEKLFF. As DNA, the CDR3 is TGTGCCAGCAGCTTCTACCCCCGCGGGGGCAAGAATGAAAAACTGTTTTTT.

The V call is TRBV7-2, the J call TRBJ1-6; TRBD1 might be the D (5 bases). The germline gives CDR1 SGHTA, CDR2 FQGNSA. The CDR3 contains 16 residues. Deletions cut 5 bases from V and 0 bases from J, with 11 bases between. The CDR3 DNA reads TGTGCCAGCAGCAAGCGACAGAGCTCCTATAATTCACCCCTCCACTTT. This codes for CASSKRQSSYNSPLHF.